One sample yielded the 16 T cell receptor beta chains listed below, sequenced in a study of shared clonotypes between healthy human individuals. Clones were read by immunoSEQ multiplex PCR, and TCRdb kept only the in-frame ones, dropping some. The table has roughly 2.5 million clones, 90% to 95% seen once. The sample was naive CD4+ T cells sorted from blood. Stated subset: CD45RA+ positively selected. All receptors come from a man aged 18 to 29 in good health.

This rearrangement joins TRBV6-5 to TRBJ1-2; D remains ambiguous. Germline CDR1 reads MNHEY; CDR2 reads SVGAGI. The CDR3 has 15 amino acids. Deletions cut 6 bases from V and 5 bases from J, with 19 bases between. CDR3 in amino acids: CASSRDGFLRYGYTF. As DNA, the CDR3 is TGTGCCAGCAGCCGTGACGGCTTCCTACGGTATGGCTACACCTTC.

The chain links TRBV30 to TRBJ2-2; maybe TRBD1 (5 bases). The CDR3 runs 14 residues. Between the trimmed V and J ends, which lost 3 bases and 1 base, there was a span of 9 bases. Germline CDR1 is GTSNPN and CDR2 is SVGIG (reference sequence). The DNA for the CDR3 is TGTGCCTGGAGGGTAGGGGAGAACACCGGGGAGCTGTTTTTT. This sequence encodes CAWRVGENTGELFF.

The chain is built from TRBV4-3 and TRBJ2-3, with D possibly TRBD2 on 6 matching bases. Germline loops: CDR1 LGHNA, CDR2 YSLEER. The germline V and J ends were trimmed by 2 bases and 2 bases, with 8 bases remaining between them. The CDR3 has 14 amino acids. Here the CDR3 DNA reads TGCGCCAGCAGCCAACTAGCGACCACAGATACGCAGTATTTT. It translates to CASSQLATTDTQYF.

The genes are TRBV25-1 and TRBJ1-2; D uncertain. V gave up 4 bases and J gave up 4 bases, with 16 bases separating them. Germline values: CDR1 MGHDK, CDR2 SYGVNS. The CDR3 extends over 15 amino acids. The CDR3 DNA reads TGTGCCAGCAGTGGCACATTGGGCAGAGTCTATGGCTACACCTTC. Protein product: CASSGTLGRVYGYTF.

The gene calls are TRBV5-4 and TRBJ2-2, with D unclear. Per germline, CDR1 SGHNT and CDR2 YYREEE (reference sequence). V dropped 2 bases and J dropped 0 bases, with 14 bases sitting between them. The CDR3 length is 17 residues. CDR3 residues: CASSFRKSGTNTGELFF. CDR3 nucleotides: TGTGCCAGCAGCTTCCGAAAATCAGGAACGAACACCGGGGAGCTGTTTTTT.

The V gene is TRBV6-5, the J gene TRBJ1-5; the D is unclear. Germline V gives CDR1 MNHEY, CDR2 SVGAGI. The length of the CDR3 is 14 residues. Trimming took off 6 bases at V and 5 bases at J, with 14 bases between the two ends. The CDR3 nucleotides read TGTGCCAGCAGCCAAGGATGGCGGGATCAGCCCCAGCATTTT. Translated, it gives CASSQGWRDQPQHF.

With regard to this clone: Other DNA sequences of this sample code for an identical CDR3. The V and J genes are TRBV10-3 and TRBJ1-2; the D is unclear. V lost 2 bases to trimming and J lost 0 bases, with 7 bases between them. In germline, CDR1 is ENHRY, CDR2 SYGVKD. CDR3 length: 14 residues. The DNA of the CDR3 is TGTGCCATCAGTGAGAGCAGATCTAACTATGGCTACACCTTC. Protein product: CAISESRSNYGYTF.

CDR3 bases: TGCGCCAGCAGCAAAAGGCGGGAGAAGGCTGAGCAGTTCTTC. Protein sequence: CASSKRREKAEQFF. This rearrangement joins TRBV4-3 to TRBJ2-1, with 7 bases that match TRBD2. V shed 5 bases, J shed 9 bases, and the junction held 10 bases outside the gene matches. CDR3 size: 14 residues. Germline V gives CDR1 LGHNA, CDR2 YSLEER.

The gene calls are TRBV27 and TRBJ1-6, with 8 bases lining up with TRBD1. The length of the CDR3 is 15 residues. With V trimmed by 5 bases and J by 6 bases, 6 bases remained unmatched. Germline lookup yields CDR1 MNHEY and CDR2 SMNVEV (reference sequence). DNA of the CDR3: TGTGCCAGCAGTGACCTCGGACAGGGTAATTCACCCCTCCACTTT. Translation: CASSDLGQGNSPLHF.

The chain carries TRBV18 and TRBJ1-1; possibly TRBD1 for D (5 bases). V lost 3 bases and J lost 2, with 10 bases in between. The CDR3 runs to 14 residues. Germline V gives CDR1 KGHSH, CDR2 LQKENI. The CDR3, as DNA: TGTGCCAGCTCACCCCGGACATTAAACACTGAAGCTTTCTTT. It codes for CASSPRTLNTEAFF. Variable domain in full (rest from reference TRBV18 and TRBJ1-1): NAGVMQNPRHLVRRRGQEARLRCSPMKGHSHVYWYRQLPEEGLKFMVYLQKENIIDESGMPKERFSAEFPKEGPSILRIQQVVRGDSAAYFCASSPRTLNTEAFFGQGTRLTVV.

About this clone itself: The same CDR3 is also encoded by other DNA sequences in this sample. The chain has TRBV18 and TRBJ1-4; no definite D call. Trimming left V 1 base short and J 2 bases short, with 8 bases between. Germline V gene data show CDR1 as KGHSH and CDR2 as LQKENI. The CDR3 consists of 15 residues. The CDR3 bases are TGTGCCAGCTCACCACAGGGAGTGACTAATGAAAAACTGTTTTTT. It encodes CASSPQGVTNEKLFF. Together with reference TRBV18 and TRBJ1-4, the CDR3 gives the full variable domain: NAGVMQNPRHLVRRRGQEARLRCSPMKGHSHVYWYRQLPEEGLKFMVYLQKENIIDESGMPKERFSAEFPKEGPSILRIQQVVRGDSAAYFCASSPQGVTNEKLFFGSGTQLSVL.

The V gene is TRBV19, the J gene TRBJ1-1, with 10 positions matching TRBD1. This CDR3 contains 16 residues. CDR1 LNHDA and CDR2 SQIVND come from the germline V gene (reference sequence). The J segment lost 5 bases and the V segment lost 5 bases, leaving 11 bases of the junction unmatched. CDR3 bases: TGTGCCAGTAGTGCCGGACAGGGGGTGAGGGAAACTGAAGCTTTCTTT. Protein product: CASSAGQGVRETEAFF.

This clone was counted between two and nine times. The rearrangement joins TRBV9 to TRBJ1-1; D gene unclear. The CDR3 sequence is 14 residues long. V shed 4 bases and J shed 1 base, with 11 bases lying between them. The V gene's germline CDR1 is SGDLS and CDR2 YYNGEE. The CDR3 loop is CASSPYPGNTEAFF. CDR3 nucleotide sequence: TGTGCCAGCAGCCCCTACCCGGGGAACACTGAAGCTTTCTTT.

The rearrangement joins TRBV21-1 to TRBJ2-7; no check of the table's D call, TRBD1, against the DNA was made. TRBV21-1 is a documented pseudogene. The CDR3 spans 15 residues. The CDR3 coding sequence is TGTGCCAGCAGCAAAATCCCAATCCAATTTTACGAGCAGTACTTC. It specifies CASSKIPIQFYEQYF.

This chain links TRBV7-2 with TRBJ1-3; 7 nucleotides match TRBD1. This CDR3 has 15 residues. After removal of 5 bases from V and 0 bases from J, the junction contained 4 bases not matched to a gene. CDR1 is SGHTA and CDR2 is FQGNSA in the germline V gene. CDR3 sequence (DNA): TGTGCCAGCAGCGCGACAGGGAACTCTGGAAACACCATATATTTT. It is translated as CASSATGNSGNTIYF. Full variable domain (rest looked up from reference TRBV7-2 and TRBJ1-3): GAGVSQSPSNKVTEKGKDVELRCDPISGHTALYWYRQSLGQGLEFLIYFQGNSAPDKSGLPSDRFSAERTGGSVSTLTIQRTQQEDSAVYLCASSATGNSGNTIYFGEGSWLTVV.

The chain employs TRBV6-1 and TRBJ2-3, with 9 nucleotides matching TRBD1. This CDR3 spans 15 amino acids. After removal of 5 bases from V and 5 bases from J, the junction contained 8 bases not matched to a gene. CDR1 is MNHNS, CDR2 SASEGT, per germline. CDR3 sequence reads: CASSPGTGRRDTQYF. The CDR3 DNA reads TGTGCCAGCAGTCCTGGGACAGGGAGGAGAGATACGCAGTATTTT.